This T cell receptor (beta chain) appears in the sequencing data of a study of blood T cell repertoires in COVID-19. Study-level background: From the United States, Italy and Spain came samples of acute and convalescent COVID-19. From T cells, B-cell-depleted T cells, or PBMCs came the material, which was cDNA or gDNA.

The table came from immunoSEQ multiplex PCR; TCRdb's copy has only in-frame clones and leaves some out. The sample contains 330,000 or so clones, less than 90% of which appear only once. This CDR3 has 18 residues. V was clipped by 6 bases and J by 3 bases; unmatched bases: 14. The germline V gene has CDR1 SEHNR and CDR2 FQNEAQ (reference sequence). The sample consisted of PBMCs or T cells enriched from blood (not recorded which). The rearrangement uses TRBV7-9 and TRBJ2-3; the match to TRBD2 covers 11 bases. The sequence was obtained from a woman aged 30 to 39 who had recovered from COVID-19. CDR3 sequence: CASRSSGGSSLKTDTQYF. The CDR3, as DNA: TGTGCCAGCAGGTCTAGCGGGGGGTCTAGCTTAAAGACAGATACGCAGTATTTT.